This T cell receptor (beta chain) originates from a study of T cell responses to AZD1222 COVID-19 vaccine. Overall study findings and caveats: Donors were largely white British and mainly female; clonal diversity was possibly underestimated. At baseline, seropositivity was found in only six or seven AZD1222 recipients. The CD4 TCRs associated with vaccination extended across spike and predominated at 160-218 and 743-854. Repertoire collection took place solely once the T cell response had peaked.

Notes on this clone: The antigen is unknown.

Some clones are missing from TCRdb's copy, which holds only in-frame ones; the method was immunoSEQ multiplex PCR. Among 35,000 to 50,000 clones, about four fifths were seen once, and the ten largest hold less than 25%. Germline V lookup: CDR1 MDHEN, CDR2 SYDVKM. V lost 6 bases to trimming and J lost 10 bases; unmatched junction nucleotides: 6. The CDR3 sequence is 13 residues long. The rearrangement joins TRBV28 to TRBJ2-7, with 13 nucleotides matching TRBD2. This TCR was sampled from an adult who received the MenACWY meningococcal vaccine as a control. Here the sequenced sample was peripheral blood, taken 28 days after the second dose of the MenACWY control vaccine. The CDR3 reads CASRPTSGRAQYF. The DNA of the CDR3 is TGTGCCAGCAGGCCCACTAGCGGGAGGGCCCAGTACTTC. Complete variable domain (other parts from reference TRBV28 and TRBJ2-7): DVKVTQSSRYLVKRTGEKVFLECVQDMDHENMFWYRQDPGLGLRLIYFSYDVKMKEKGDIPEGYSVSREKKERFSLILESASTNQTSMYLCASRPTSGRAQYFGPGTRLTVT.